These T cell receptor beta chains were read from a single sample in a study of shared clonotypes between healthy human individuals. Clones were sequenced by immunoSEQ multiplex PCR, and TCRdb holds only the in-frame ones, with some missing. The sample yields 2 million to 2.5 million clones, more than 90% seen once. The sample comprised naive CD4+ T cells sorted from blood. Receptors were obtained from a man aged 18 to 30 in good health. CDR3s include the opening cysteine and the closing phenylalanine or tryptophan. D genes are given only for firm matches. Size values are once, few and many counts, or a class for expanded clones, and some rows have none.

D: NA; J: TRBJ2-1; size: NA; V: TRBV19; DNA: TGTGCCAGTAGTGTAATGGGCAGTGTGGGTGAGCAGTTCTTC; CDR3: CASSVMGSVGEQFF
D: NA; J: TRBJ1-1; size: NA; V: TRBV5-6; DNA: TGTGCCACAAAGTTATACAGGGCCTCAGTAACTGAAGCTTTCTTT; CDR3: CATKLYRASVTEAFF
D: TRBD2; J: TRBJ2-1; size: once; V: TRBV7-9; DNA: TGTGCCAGCAGCTCCCCAGGGCTAGCGGGAGCGGTTGAGCAGTTCTTC; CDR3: CASSSPGLAGAVEQFF
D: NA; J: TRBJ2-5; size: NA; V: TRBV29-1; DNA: TGCAGCGTTGAAGGGGGTGAGACCCAGTACTTC; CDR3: CSVEGGETQYF
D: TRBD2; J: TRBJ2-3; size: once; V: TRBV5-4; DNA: TGTGCCAGCAGCTTGGGGTCGATACTAGCGGGAGTCGGCACAGATACGCAGTATTTT; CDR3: CASSLGSILAGVGTDTQYF
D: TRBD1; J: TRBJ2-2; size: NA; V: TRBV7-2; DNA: TGTGCCAGCAGCTACTCGACAGGGGTTGCCGGGGAGCTGTTTTTT; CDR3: CASSYSTGVAGELFF
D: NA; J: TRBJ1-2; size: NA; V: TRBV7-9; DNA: TGTGCCAGCAGCTCCTCAATGACCCTGGGCTACACCTTC; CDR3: CASSSSMTLGYTF
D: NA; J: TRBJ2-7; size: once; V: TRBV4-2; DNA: TGTGCCAGCAGCCCCTTACAGGGTAGGGACTCCTACGAGCAGTACTTC; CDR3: CASSPLQGRDSYEQYF
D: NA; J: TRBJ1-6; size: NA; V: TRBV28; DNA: TGTGCCAGCAGTTTGGAGGGATTATTTAATTCACCCCTCCACTTT; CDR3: CASSLEGLFNSPLHF
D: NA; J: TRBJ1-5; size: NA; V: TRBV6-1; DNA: TGTGCCACCACCCCAGGGGAGACGGGCAATCAGCCCCAGCATTTT; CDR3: CATTPGETGNQPQHF
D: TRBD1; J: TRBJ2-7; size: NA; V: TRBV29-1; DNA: TGCAGCGTCCTCAGAGTGGGACAGGGCTCCTACGAGCAGTACTTC; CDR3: CSVLRVGQGSYEQYF
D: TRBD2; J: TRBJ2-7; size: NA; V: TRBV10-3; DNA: TGTGCCATCAGTGAGTCGTCGCGGGAGGTCACCTACGAGCAGTACTTC; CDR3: CAISESSREVTYEQYF
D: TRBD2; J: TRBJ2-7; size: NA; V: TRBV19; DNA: TGTGCCAGTAGGTCCGCCGGGGGGACCTACGAGCAGTACTTC; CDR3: CASRSAGGTYEQYF
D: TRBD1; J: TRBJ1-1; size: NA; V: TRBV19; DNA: TGTGCCAGTAGGGACAGGGGGCAGAGGGAAGCTTTCTTT; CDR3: CASRDRGQREAFF
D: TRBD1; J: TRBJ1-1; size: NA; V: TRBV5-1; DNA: TGCGCCAGCAGCTCCCGACAGGGGGGGAATGAAGCTTTCTTT; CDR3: CASSSRQGGNEAFF
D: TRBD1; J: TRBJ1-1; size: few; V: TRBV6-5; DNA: TGTGCCAGCAGTTACTCTTGGGGGACAGGGGACACTGAAGCTTTCTTT; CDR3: CASSYSWGTGDTEAFF
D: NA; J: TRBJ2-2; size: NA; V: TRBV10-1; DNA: TGCGCCAGCAGTGATCCTCTGACAGCCACCGGGGAGCTGTTTTTT; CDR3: CASSDPLTATGELFF
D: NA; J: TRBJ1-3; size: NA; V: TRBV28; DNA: TGTGCCAGCAGTTTTAAAGCGATCTCTGGAAACACCATATATTTT; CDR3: CASSFKAISGNTIYF
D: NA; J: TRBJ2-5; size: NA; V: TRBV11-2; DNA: TGTGCCAGCAGCTCTCCCTCCTGGGCTCGAGGCGGGGAGACCCAGTACTTC; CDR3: CASSSPSWARGGETQYF
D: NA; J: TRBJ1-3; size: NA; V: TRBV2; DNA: TGTGCCAGCAGTGATTTGGTGGGAAACACCATATATTTT; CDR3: CASSDLVGNTIYF
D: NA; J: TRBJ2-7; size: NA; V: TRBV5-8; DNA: TGTGCCAGCAGCCAAAACCTAAAGCGGCCCTCCTACGAGCAGTACTTC; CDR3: CASSQNLKRPSYEQYF
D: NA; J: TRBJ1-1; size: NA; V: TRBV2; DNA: TGTGCCAGCAGTGAAGGGGGGGGTACTGAAGCTTTCTTT; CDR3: CASSEGGGTEAFF
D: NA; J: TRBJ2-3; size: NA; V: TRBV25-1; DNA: TGTGCCAGCAGTGAATATGCAGGCGGTTCTAGCACAGATACGCAGTATTTT; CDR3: CASSEYAGGSSTDTQYF
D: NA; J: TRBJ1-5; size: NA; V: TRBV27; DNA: TGTGCCAGCAGTGCACCTCGTCAGCCCCAGCATTTT; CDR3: CASSAPRQPQHF
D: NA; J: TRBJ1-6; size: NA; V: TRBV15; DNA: TGTGCCACCAGCGGGGGGACGATACCTAATTCACCCCTCCACTTT; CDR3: CATSGGTIPNSPLHF
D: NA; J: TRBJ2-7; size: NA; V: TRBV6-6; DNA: TGTGCCAGCAGTTACATAGCGTTCCCCTACGAGCAGTACTTC; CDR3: CASSYIAFPYEQYF
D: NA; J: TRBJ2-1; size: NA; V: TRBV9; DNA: TGTGCCAGCAGCGTAGATAGGGAGTACAATGAGCAGTTCTTC; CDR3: CASSVDREYNEQFF
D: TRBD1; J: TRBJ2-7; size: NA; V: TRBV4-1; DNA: TGCGCCAGCAGCCAAGATCCCGGACAGGGGTGGTACTACGAGCAGTACTTC; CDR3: CASSQDPGQGWYYEQYF
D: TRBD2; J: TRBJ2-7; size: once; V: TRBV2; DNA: TGTGCCAGCAGTAGCGAGACTAGCGGGAGGTACGAGCAGTACTTC; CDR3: CASSSETSGRYEQYF
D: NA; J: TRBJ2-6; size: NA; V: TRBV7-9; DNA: TGTGCCAGCCGCAACAGGTCCCTAGGGGCCAACGTCCTGACTTTC; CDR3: CASRNRSLGANVLTF
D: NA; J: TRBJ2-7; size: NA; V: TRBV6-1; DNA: TGTGCCAGCAGGACCTCTCCGGGACCCTCCTACGAGCAGTACTTC; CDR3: CASRTSPGPSYEQYF
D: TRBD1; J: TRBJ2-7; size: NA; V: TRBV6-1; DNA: TGTGCCAGCAGTGAAGGTGGACAGGGGAATTACGAGCAGTACTTC; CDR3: CASSEGGQGNYEQYF
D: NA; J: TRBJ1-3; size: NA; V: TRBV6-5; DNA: TGTGCCAGCAGGAGGGGGTCTGGAAACACCATATATTTT; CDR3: CASRRGSGNTIYF
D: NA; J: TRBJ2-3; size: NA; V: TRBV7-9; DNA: TGTGCCAGCAGCTTAGGTCTGGAGGGGGGACGCACAGATACGCAGTATTTT; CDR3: CASSLGLEGGRTDTQYF
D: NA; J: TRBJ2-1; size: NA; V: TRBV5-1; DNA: TGCGCCACGGGGGTCGGGCAGACTTACAATGAGCAGTTCTTC; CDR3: CATGVGQTYNEQFF
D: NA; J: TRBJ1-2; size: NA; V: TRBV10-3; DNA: TGTGCCATCAGTGAGAGAGCAGGGGTGGTAGGCTACACCTTC; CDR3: CAISERAGVVGYTF
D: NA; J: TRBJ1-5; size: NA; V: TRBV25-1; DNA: TGTGCCAGCAGTGAATACGGTAGCAATCAGCCCCAGCATTTT; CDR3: CASSEYGSNQPQHF
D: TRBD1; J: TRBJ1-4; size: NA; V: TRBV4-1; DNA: TGCGCCAGCAGCCAACCCCAGACAGGGACAGGAGAAAAACTGTTTTTT; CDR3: CASSQPQTGTGEKLFF
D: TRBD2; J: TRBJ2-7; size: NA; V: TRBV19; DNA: TGTGCCAGTAGTATAGAGGCGGGAGCGCCCTACGAGCAGTACTTC; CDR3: CASSIEAGAPYEQYF
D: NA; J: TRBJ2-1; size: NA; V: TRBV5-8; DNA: TGTGCCAGCAGCTTGGACCCACGTAGGAATGAGCAGTTCTTC; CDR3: CASSLDPRRNEQFF
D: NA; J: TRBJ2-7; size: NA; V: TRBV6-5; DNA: TGTGCCAGCGGAATCAGGCAAACCTACGAGCAGTACTTC; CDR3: CASGIRQTYEQYF